The TCR beta chain under discussion was sequenced for a study of T cell responses to AZD1222 COVID-19 vaccine. General study points: Two AZD1222 administrations were followed by greater Spike-specific TCR breadth and depth.

The germline V gene has CDR1 LGHNA and CDR2 YNFKEQ. The CDR3 sequence is 14 residues long. V was cut by 0 bases and J by 5 bases, with 8 bases left in between. Sequencing was performed with immunoSEQ multiplex PCR; in TCRdb, only in-frame clones are kept and a portion is missing. The table includes about 180,000 clones, approximately 90% detected once. This clone showed up just once. Its antigen remains unidentified. The receptor was derived from an adult who received the AZD1222 COVID-19 vaccine. The sample consisted of peripheral blood, taken 28 days after the second AZD1222 dose. The J gene is TRBJ2-1, the V gene TRBV4-2, with TRBD2 as a possible D gene (6 bases). The DNA for the CDR3 is TGTGCCAGCAGCCAAGAGGGGGGTGACAATGAGCAGTTCTTC. This sequence encodes CASSQEGGDNEQFF.